The 8 T cell receptor beta chains in this list originate from one sample, sequenced in a study of cytomegalovirus exposure and HLA in healthy donors. Primers: 60 Vbeta forward and 13 Jbeta reverse. TCRdb keeps only in-frame clones here, not all; method: immunoSEQ multiplex PCR. Of approximately 100,000 clones in the sample, about 76% are singletons; the top ten hold roughly 12%. Sequenced input: PBMCs. These receptors came from a woman in her forties in good health and CMV-seropositive.

V gene TRBV6-5 combines with J gene TRBJ1-1; 8 bases fit TRBD1. The CDR3 is 15 amino acids. Trimming at V came to 0 bases and at J to 3 bases, leaving 3 bases not matched to a gene. Germline V gene data show CDR1 as MNHEY and CDR2 as SVGAGI. CDR3 coding DNA: TGTGCCAGCAGTTACTCGGACAGGGCGGACACTGAAGCTTTCTTT. Amino acid sequence: CASSYSDRADTEAFF.

This chain links TRBV6-5 with TRBJ2-7; the D gene is possibly TRBD1 (6 bases). V was trimmed by 0 bases and J by 3 bases, leaving 12 bases between them. The germline V gene encodes CDR1 MNHEY and CDR2 SVGAGI. The CDR3 contains 15 residues. CDR3 loop: CASSYSGTLGYEQYF. The CDR3 nucleotides are TGTGCCAGCAGTTACTCCGGGACACTAGGCTACGAGCAGTACTTC.

The chain uses TRBV5-6 and TRBJ2-1; 8 bases fit TRBD2. CDR1 SGHDT and CDR2 YYEEEE come from the germline V gene. This CDR3 has 14 residues. The V segment lost 3 bases and the J segment 9 bases; nucleotides outside the gene matches: 8. CDR3 nucleotide sequence: TGTGCCAGCAGCTCGCGCGGGGGGCGGTTTGAGCAGTTCTTC. It encodes CASSSRGGRFEQFF.

V and J are TRBV5-1 and TRBJ1-5; TRBD1 matches 9 bases. There are 14 residues in the CDR3. Germline-derived CDR1 and CDR2 are SGHRS and YFSETQ. With V trimmed by 4 bases and J by 6 bases, 5 bases remained unmatched. In DNA form, the CDR3 reads TGCGCCAGCAGCAAAACAGGGGGCTCTCAGCCCCAGCATTTT. It codes for CASSKTGGSQPQHF. The whole variable domain, filled in from reference TRBV5-1 and TRBJ1-5, reads KAGVTQTPRYLIKTRGQQVTLSCSPISGHRSVSWYQQTPGQGLQFLFEYFSETQRNKGNFPGRFSGRQFSNSRSEMNVSTLELGDSALYLCASSKTGGSQPQHFGDGTRLSIL.

J is TRBJ2-1 and V is TRBV18; a possible D gene is TRBD1 (5 bases). This CDR3 region has 16 residues. Looked up from germline, CDR1 is KGHSH and CDR2 is LQKENI. Trimming stripped 0 bases from V and 5 bases from J, with 14 bases between. The CDR3 region is CASSPPRAGNDNEQFF. The DNA for the CDR3 is TGTGCCAGCTCACCACCAAGGGCAGGGAACGACAATGAGCAGTTCTTC.

V usage is TRBV11-2 and J usage is TRBJ1-1; D is undetermined. Germline V lookup: CDR1 SGHAT, CDR2 FQNNGV. V was clipped by 1 base and J by 0 bases, with 9 bases between them. This CDR3 comprises 15 residues. The CDR3, as DNA: TGTGCCAGCAGCTTAGGATCGCGGTTGAACACTGAAGCTTTCTTT. Protein sequence: CASSLGSRLNTEAFF.

The table lists this clone with a count of one. V gene TRBV6-5 combines with J gene TRBJ1-4, with D perhaps matching TRBD1 (5 bases). The CDR3 is 14 residues long. V was pared by 2 bases and J by 8 bases, with 12 bases between. Germline CDR1 MNHEY, CDR2 SVGAGI. The CDR3 spells CASSYRGRWEKLFF. The CDR3 DNA follows: TGTGCCAGCAGTTACCGGGGGAGGTGGGAAAAACTGTTTTTT.

V is TRBV5-1 and J is TRBJ2-7; 8 bases match TRBD1. Germline trimming cut 4 bases from V and 7 bases from J; bases unmatched to any gene: 13. The CDR3 is 15 amino acids. Germline loops: CDR1 SGHRS, CDR2 YFSETQ. The CDR3 nucleotides read TGCGCCAGCAGCCCAGGACAGGGCCGTTTTGGGGAGCAGTACTTC. This encodes CASSPGQGRFGEQYF.